This TCR beta chain emerged from a study of early T cells in non-severe SARS-CoV-2 infection. Study overall: Sequencing was performed on bulk RNA from unsorted whole blood, leaving chains unpaired.

Individual cDNA molecules were tagged with unique molecular identifiers, the study reported. One entry per CDR3 protein, called by TCRdb with MiXCR from the 5' RACE reads. This table has tens of thousands of distinct CDR3 sequences, roughly 12% appearing once. Germline values: CDR1 SGHRS, CDR2 YFSETQ. The CDR3 is made up of 13 amino acids. V was trimmed by 0 bases and J by 5 bases, leaving 7 bases between them. This clonotype was seen a handful of times. The receptor was derived from an adult who was a healthcare worker with PCR-confirmed SARS-CoV-2 infection or an uninfected control (not recorded which). The sequenced sample was whole blood. The J gene is TRBJ2-3, the V gene TRBV5-1; no definite D call. The CDR3 loop reads CASSLELEDTQYF. The CDR3 nucleotides are TGCGCCAGCAGCTTGGAGTTGGAAGATACGCAGTATTTT.